A selection of T cell receptor beta chains follows, all from one sample in a study of blood T cell repertoires in COVID-19. Generated by immunoSEQ multiplex PCR, the TCRdb table keeps only in-frame clones and is missing some. The sample holds about 140,000 clones, around 80% seen once. Sample: peripheral blood. Source of these receptors: a human donor in a cohort sampled during active COVID-19. Both conserved end residues are part of each CDR3. The D gene is left open where the match is weak. Clone size is shown for a subset of rows, as once, few, many or a class of expanded clone.

D | J | size | V | CDR3 | DNA
NA | TRBJ2-7 | NA | TRBV5-5 | CASQGAFSYEQYF | TGTGCCAGTCAAGGGGCATTCTCCTACGAGCAGTACTTC
TRBD2 | TRBJ2-3 | NA | TRBV27 | CASSFGWGGEDTQYF | TGTGCCAGCAGTTTTGGTTGGGGGGGAGAGGATACGCAGTATTTT
TRBD1 | TRBJ2-3 | NA | TRBV18 | CASSPEGQFTDTQYF | TGTGCCAGCTCACCTGAGGGACAGTTCACAGATACGCAGTATTTT
TRBD1 | TRBJ1-2 | NA | TRBV2 | CASSADRGNYGYTF | TGTGCCAGCAGCGCGGACAGGGGTAACTATGGCTACACCTTC
NA | TRBJ1-1 | NA | TRBV3-1/TRBV3-2 | CASSQVEGGTEAFF | TGTGCCAGCAGCCAAGTGGAGGGGGGGACTGAAGCTTTCTTT
TRBD2 | TRBJ2-3 | NA | TRBV7-6 | CASSPDGGATDTQYF | TGTGCCAGCAGTCCGGACGGGGGGGCGACAGATACGCAGTATTTT
TRBD2 | TRBJ2-3 | NA | TRBV9 | CASSVEGGGAHTQYF | TGTGCCAGCAGCGTAGAGGGCGGGGGGGCGCATACGCAGTATTTT
NA | TRBJ1-2 | NA | TRBV6-2/TRBV6-3 | CASSIQGYNYGYTF | TGTGCCAGCAGCATACAGGGTTATAACTATGGCTACACCTTC
NA | TRBJ1-2 | NA | TRBV18 | CASSPLSRSGRFYGYTF | TGTGCCAGCTCACCTCTGTCCCGGTCAGGGCGGTTCTATGGCTACACCTTC
NA | TRBJ2-7 | NA | TRBV3-1/TRBV3-2 | CASSRGGYEQYF | TGTGCCAGCAGCAGGGGGGGCTACGAGCAGTACTTC
TRBD2 | TRBJ2-1 | NA | TRBV24-1 | CATSDPTSGAYNEQFF | TGTGCCACCAGTGATCCGACTAGCGGCGCCTACAATGAGCAGTTCTTC
NA | TRBJ1-4 | NA | TRBV18 | CASSLTRDEKLFF | TGTGCCAGCTCTCTGACGCGGGATGAAAAACTGTTTTTT
TRBD1 | TRBJ1-2 | NA | TRBV19 | CASSSGTGIFGYTF | TGTGCCAGTAGTTCCGGGACAGGGATTTTCGGCTACACCTTC
TRBD1 | TRBJ1-6 | NA | TRBV3-1/TRBV3-2 | CASSQGTGLNSPLHF | TGTGCCAGCAGCCAAGGGACAGGCCTGAATTCACCCCTCCACTTT
TRBD1 | TRBJ2-7 | once | TRBV11-2 | CASSIGTAQYSYEQYF | TGTGCCAGCAGCATCGGGACAGCTCAATACTCCTACGAGCAGTACTTC
TRBD2 | TRBJ2-1 | NA | TRBV4-1 | CASSQASGGDNEQFF | TGCGCCAGCAGCCAAGCCAGCGGGGGGGATAATGAGCAGTTCTTC
NA | TRBJ1-1 | once | TRBV6-1 | CASSENWFPMNTEAFF | TGTGCCAGCAGTGAAAACTGGTTCCCTATGAACACTGAAGCTTTCTTT
NA | TRBJ2-7 | NA | TRBV24-1 | CATSDSGPAYEQYF | TGTGCCACCAGTGACTCAGGGCCTGCCTACGAGCAGTACTTC
NA | TRBJ2-7 | NA | TRBV3-1/TRBV3-2 | CASSPLGLLYEQYF | TGTGCCAGCAGCCCCCTGGGACTGCTTTACGAGCAGTACTTC
NA | TRBJ1-3 | NA | TRBV20-1 | CSASSAGIGNTIYF | TGCAGTGCTAGTTCGGCAGGGATAGGAAACACCATATATTTT
TRBD1 | TRBJ2-7 | few | TRBV6-5 | CASTKSGQGSHEQYF | TGTGCCAGCACCAAATCGGGACAGGGGTCCCACGAGCAGTACTTC
TRBD2 | TRBJ2-5 | NA | TRBV4-1 | CASSRLSSGGQETQYF | TGCGCCAGCAGCCGGTTGTCTAGCGGAGGGCAAGAGACCCAGTACTTC
NA | TRBJ2-3 | NA | TRBV5-1 | CASSLGARADTQYF | TGCGCCAGCAGCTTGGGTGCGAGAGCAGATACGCAGTATTTT
NA | TRBJ2-7 | NA | TRBV6-2/TRBV6-3 | CASSYGPGVGEQYF | TGTGCCAGCAGTTACGGTCCAGGGGTTGGCGAGCAGTACTTC
NA | TRBJ2-3 | NA | TRBV30 | CAWSVAGDSTDTQYF | TGTGCCTGGAGTGTAGCAGGGGACAGCACAGATACGCAGTATTTT
NA | TRBJ2-7 | once | TRBV6-5 | CASSYNSAGFYEQYF | TGTGCCAGCAGTTACAATTCGGCGGGGTTCTACGAGCAGTACTTC
NA | TRBJ2-7 | once | TRBV27 | CASSFRGGEQYF | TGTGCCAGCAGTTTTAGAGGGGGCGAGCAGTACTTC
NA | TRBJ2-1 | once | TRBV7-2 | CASSLSSAGGQFF | TGTGCCAGCAGCTTAAGTTCCGCCGGGGGGCAGTTCTTC
TRBD2 | TRBJ2-7 | NA | TRBV5-1 | CASSPGLAGSYEQYF | TGCGCCAGCAGCCCGGGACTAGCGGGCTCCTACGAGCAGTACTTC
TRBD1 | TRBJ2-7 | NA | TRBV9 | CASSETGFSEQYF | TGTGCCAGCAGCGAGACAGGGTTTAGCGAGCAGTACTTC
NA | TRBJ2-7 | NA | TRBV10-2 | CASRTTGYVYEQYF | TGCGCCAGCAGGACTACAGGGTATGTCTACGAGCAGTACTTC
TRBD1 | TRBJ1-6 | NA | TRBV5-5 | CASSSGTASSPLHF | TGTGCCAGCAGCTCCGGGACAGCGAGTTCACCCCTCCACTTT
TRBD1 | TRBJ2-4 | NA | TRBV7-2 | CASSASGTVHNIQYF | TGTGCCAGCAGCGCCTCCGGGACAGTTCACAACATTCAGTACTTC
NA | TRBJ1-4 | NA | TRBV3-1/TRBV3-2 | CASSQDGGVGEKLFF | TGTGCCAGCAGCCAAGATGGGGGGGTTGGTGAAAAACTGTTTTTT
NA | TRBJ1-2 | NA | TRBV5-6 | CASSQQDRNYGYTF | TGTGCCAGCAGCCAACAGGACAGAAACTATGGCTACACCTTC
TRBD2 | TRBJ2-7 | once | TRBV11-1 | CASSFPREGERYF | TGTGCCAGCAGCTTCCCTCGGGAGGGTGAAAGGTACTTC
TRBD2 | TRBJ2-7 | once | TRBV7-3 | CASSIYSGGKGYEQYF | TGTGCCAGCAGTATTTATAGCGGGGGGAAAGGCTACGAGCAGTACTTC
TRBD2 | TRBJ2-5 | NA | TRBV11-2 | CASSTSGARETQYF | TGTGCCAGCAGCACTAGCGGGGCCCGAGAGACCCAGTACTTC
TRBD1 | TRBJ1-1 | NA | TRBV9 | CASSVKGGGDTEAFF | TGTGCCAGCAGCGTCAAAGGGGGCGGGGACACTGAAGCTTTCTTT
NA | TRBJ2-5 | NA | TRBV18 | CASSLTIGGQETQYF | TGTGCCAGCTCACTTACCATAGGGGGCCAAGAGACCCAGTACTTC
NA | TRBJ2-7 | NA | TRBV19 | CASSVQGARSYEQYF | TGTGCCAGTAGTGTCCAGGGCGCCCGCTCCTACGAGCAGTACTTC
TRBD2 | TRBJ2-1 | NA | TRBV5-1 | CASTSSGAGGYNEQFF | TGCGCCAGCACCTCCTCCGGGGCGGGGGGTTACAATGAGCAGTTCTTC
NA | TRBJ1-2 | NA | TRBV5-4 | CASSLPKDTAGYTF | TGTGCCAGCAGCTTGCCCAAAGACACTGCCGGCTACACCTTC